Below are 21 T cell receptor beta chains sequenced from a single sample in a study of blood T cell repertoires in COVID-19. Using immunoSEQ multiplex PCR, the repertoire was profiled, and TCRdb retains in-frame clones only, with some absent. This table has about 220,000 clones, approximately 83% appearing once. The specimen sequenced was PBMCs or T cells enriched from blood (not recorded which). The receptors originated from a woman aged 60-70 years who had recovered from COVID-19.

The gene calls are TRBV11-1 and TRBJ2-1; 9 nucleotides agree with TRBD2. Germline V CDR1 and CDR2: SGHAT, FQDESV (reference sequence). This CDR3 comprises 15 residues. V trimming: 4 bases; J trimming: 8 bases; junction bases outside the gene matches: 9. The CDR3: CASSSPSSGEHEQFF. The CDR3 DNA follows: TGTGCCAGCAGCTCCCCTTCTAGCGGGGAGCATGAGCAGTTCTTC.

This chain links TRBV6-1 with TRBJ1-5; unclear D gene. Germline CDR1 reads MNHNS; CDR2 reads SASEGT. The CDR3 length is 13 residues. Trimming removed 3 bases from V and 4 bases from J, with 7 bases in between. In DNA form, the CDR3 reads TGTGCCAGCAGTGAGGGCCTAAATCAGCCCCAGCATTTT. This sequence encodes CASSEGLNQPQHF.

The V and J genes are TRBV5-4 and TRBJ2-1; 9 nucleotides agree with TRBD2. CDR3 length: 17 residues. Germline CDR1 reads SGHNT; CDR2 reads YYREEE (reference sequence). V shed 2 bases, J shed 0 bases, and the junction held 6 bases outside the gene matches. The DNA of the CDR3 is TGTGCCAGCAGCTTCGGCGGGGGGGCCCTCTCCTACAATGAGCAGTTCTTC. It yields the protein CASSFGGGALSYNEQFF.

The genes are TRBV10-3 and TRBJ1-1, with D perhaps TRBD1 (6 bases). This CDR3 has 17 residues. Germline-derived CDR1 and CDR2 are ENHRY and SYGVKD. Trimming stripped 2 bases from V and 5 bases from J, with 21 bases between. CDR3 sequence (DNA): TGTGCCATCAGTGAGAATAAGGGAGCAGGGGTAGGGACTGAAGCTTTCTTT. It is translated as CAISENKGAGVGTEAFF.

V and J are TRBV11-3 and TRBJ2-7; 9 bases agree with TRBD1. Trimming removed 6 bases from V and 5 bases from J; junction bases left unmatched: 5. This CDR3 contains 13 residues. Germline V lookup: CDR1 SGHNT, CDR2 YENEEA. The CDR3 loop reads CASSSGTGNEQYF. CDR3 nucleotide sequence: TGTGCCAGCAGTTCCGGGACAGGGAACGAGCAGTACTTC.

The rearrangement uses TRBV16 and TRBJ1-4; the match to TRBD1 covers 9 bases. This CDR3 comprises 15 residues. After removal of 4 bases from V and 8 bases from J, the junction contained 8 bases not matched to a gene. Germline V CDR1 and CDR2: KGHSY, FQNENV. CDR3 coding DNA: TGTGCCAGCAGCCCGAGGACAGGGGCGGGAGAAAAACTGTTTTTT. Its protein is CASSPRTGAGEKLFF.

The CDR3 sequence: CSVKGRTNYGYTF. CDR3 in DNA: TGCAGCGTTAAAGGCCGGACAAACTATGGCTACACCTTC. The chain couples TRBV29-1 to TRBJ1-2; a possible D gene is TRBD1 (5 bases). This CDR3 has 13 amino acids. The V end was cut by 5 bases, the J end by 2 bases, with 12 bases between. Germline lookup yields CDR1 SQVTM and CDR2 ANQGSEA.

This chain uses TRBV6-1 with TRBJ1-5; TRBD1 agrees at 7 bases. The germline V gene has CDR1 MNHNS and CDR2 SASEGT. V shed 2 bases and J 7 bases; nucleotides not matched to a gene: 8. This CDR3 is built from 15 residues. This CDR3 reads CASSEFEGAGQPQHF. In DNA, the CDR3 is TGTGCCAGCAGTGAATTTGAGGGGGCAGGGCAGCCCCAGCATTTT.

This chain joins TRBV27 and TRBJ1-2; D call uncertain. V gave up 3 bases and J gave up 2 bases, with 7 bases separating them. The germline gives CDR1 MNHEY, CDR2 SMNVEV (reference sequence). This CDR3 is built from 13 residues. CDR3 DNA: TGTGCCAGCAGTTTTAGCTCGAACTATGGCTACACCTTC. As protein: CASSFSSNYGYTF.

The chain employs TRBV20-1 and TRBJ1-6; D unclear. Germline loops: CDR1 DFQATT, CDR2 SNEGSKA (reference sequence). Trimming left V 3 bases short and J 6 bases short, with 15 bases between. The CDR3 length is 15 residues. CDR3 sequence (DNA): TGCAGTGCTAGTTCCCGGCCGGCGGCTAATTCACCCCTCCACTTT. Translation: CSASSRPAANSPLHF.

The V and J genes are TRBV6-4 and TRBJ2-3; the D gene is possibly TRBD2 (5 bases). The germline V and J ends were trimmed by 7 bases and 0 bases, with 20 bases remaining between them. The germline V gene encodes CDR1 MRHNA and CDR2 SNTAGT. This CDR3 contains 17 residues. The CDR3 protein is CASTSTRGVLSTDTQYF. CDR3 DNA sequence: TGTGCCAGCACCTCTACACGGGGAGTGCTCAGCACAGATACGCAGTATTTT.

The genes are TRBV19 and TRBJ1-2, with 7 positions matching TRBD1. CDR3 size: 12 residues. The germline CDR1 and CDR2 sequences are LNHDA and SQIVND (reference sequence). V was clipped by 9 bases and J by 8 bases; unmatched bases: 9. The CDR3 region is CASFIRGEGYTF. CDR3 sequence (DNA): TGTGCCAGCTTTATCAGGGGGGAAGGCTACACCTTC.

The J gene is TRBJ1-3, the V gene TRBV6-5; 7 nucleotides match TRBD1. The CDR3 is made up of 14 amino acids. J was trimmed by 3 bases and V by 6 bases; bases with no gene match: 5. Germline CDR1 is MNHEY and CDR2 is SVGAGI. The CDR3 sequence is CASRPDRDGNTIYF. The CDR3 coding sequence is TGTGCCAGCAGGCCAGACAGGGATGGAAACACCATATATTTT.

The chain employs TRBV6-2 or TRBV6-3 and TRBJ1-3; no clear D. The CDR3 runs to 15 residues. V was clipped by 2 bases and J by 3 bases, with 11 bases between them. Germline V gene sequence: CDR1 MNHEY, CDR2 SVGEGT. CDR3 in DNA: TGTGCCAGCAGTTACAGCCTTGCGGGTGGAAACACCATATATTTT. As protein: CASSYSLAGGNTIYF.

The V gene is TRBV5-5, the J gene TRBJ2-1; tentatively, D is TRBD1 (6 bases). There are 16 residues in the CDR3. The germline V and J ends were trimmed by 4 bases and 4 bases, with 18 bases remaining between them. In germline, CDR1 is SGHKS, CDR2 YYEKEE (reference sequence). CDR3 region: CASSLSGTSTYNEQFF. The CDR3 nucleotides read TGTGCCAGCAGCCTCTCCGGGACAAGTACTTACAATGAGCAGTTCTTC.

In its sample, this clone was seen once. The genes are TRBV4-1 and TRBJ1-2; 9 nucleotides agree with TRBD1. The CDR3 loop spans 17 amino acids. The germline V gene encodes CDR1 MGHRA and CDR2 YSYEKL. V lost 4 bases to trimming and J lost 4 bases; unmatched junction nucleotides: 13. The chain's CDR3 is CASSPGQGPTGTYGYTF. CDR3 in DNA: TGCGCCAGCAGCCCCGGACAGGGGCCAACGGGAACCTATGGCTACACCTTC.

This clone was picked up one time. The genes are TRBV20-1 and TRBJ2-5; 15 positions agree with TRBD2. V shed 3 bases and J 5 bases; nucleotides not matched to a gene: 7. Germline assignment: CDR1 DFQATT and CDR2 SNEGSKA (reference sequence). The CDR3 consists of 16 residues. CDR3 loop: CSASRGTSGRTETQYF. CDR3 DNA sequence: TGCAGTGCTAGTAGGGGGACTAGCGGGAGGACGGAGACCCAGTACTTC.

This clone was seen more than once but under ten times. The chain carries TRBV2 and TRBJ1-1, with 7 bases that match TRBD1. This CDR3 spans 12 amino acids. The J segment lost 10 bases and the V segment lost 6 bases, leaving 8 bases of the junction unmatched. Germline V gene lookup returns CDR1 SNHLY and CDR2 FYNNEI. CDR3 sequence reads: CASSFTGVGAFF. CDR3 nucleotide sequence: TGTGCCAGCAGCTTTACAGGGGTAGGAGCTTTCTTT.

V usage is TRBV27 and J usage is TRBJ2-5, with 8 bases identical to TRBD1. The CDR3 runs to 15 residues. Germline V lookup: CDR1 MNHEY, CDR2 SMNVEV (reference sequence). V lost 2 bases to trimming and J lost 4 bases; unmatched junction nucleotides: 6. This chain's CDR3 is CASSLVPGGLETQYF. CDR3 DNA: TGTGCCAGCAGTTTAGTTCCAGGGGGCCTAGAGACCCAGTACTTC.

This rearrangement joins TRBV7-9 to TRBJ2-1, with no clear D. Germline V gene lookup returns CDR1 SEHNR and CDR2 FQNEAQ (reference sequence). The CDR3 totals 14 residues. V lost 3 bases and J lost 0, with 6 bases in between. The CDR3 is CASSLTFSYNEQFF. CDR3 coding DNA: TGTGCCAGCAGCTTGACTTTCTCCTACAATGAGCAGTTCTTC. The whole variable domain, filled in from reference TRBV7-9 and TRBJ2-1, reads DTGVSQNPRHKITKRGQNVTFRCDPISEHNRLYWYRQTLGQGPEFLTYFQNEAQLEKSRLLSDRFSAERPKGSFSTLEIQRTEQGDSAMYLCASSLTFSYNEQFFGPGTRLTVL.

This rearrangement joins TRBV6-5 to TRBJ1-6; the match to TRBD1 covers 7 bases. J gave up 2 bases and V 2 bases, and 3 bases lay outside the gene matches. Germline CDR1 MNHEY, CDR2 SVGAGI. The CDR3 covers 16 residues. The CDR3, as DNA: TGTGCCAGCAGTTACGGCAGGGGGGCCTATAATTCACCCCTCCACTTT. Translating gives CASSYGRGAYNSPLHF.